This T cell receptor (beta chain) appears in the sequencing data of a study of T cells in Graves' hyperthyroidism and ophthalmopathy. Study as a whole: Before any treatment, at initial diagnosis, peripheral blood was collected.

This clonotype was observed a few times. Antigen: not known. There were TCR beta CDR3 regions amplified from RNA transcripts. RT-PCR in the first round (using the HTBI primer set) targeted the TCR CDR3. TCRdb re-derived calls from the multiplex PCR reads in MiXCR, one entry per CDR3 protein. Seen here are approximately 400,000 distinct CDR3 sequences, 15% to 17% observed once, and the top ten hold around a quarter. The hyperthyroidism was newly diagnosed and had lasted under 2 months; the patients were aged 18 to 65. Approximately 10 ml of fresh peripheral blood supplied the PBMCs. Study results and caveats: By a 13 V-J model, ophthalmopathy was set apart from stable hyperthyroidism.

The CDR3 has 16 amino acids. Germline assignment: CDR1 SGHKS and CDR2 YYEKEE (reference sequence). The V segment lost 2 bases and the J segment 4 bases; nucleotides outside the gene matches: 6. Sample: blood. This sequence was found in a woman younger than 35 with Graves' hyperthyroidism that later progressed to Graves' ophthalmopathy. The V gene is TRBV5-5, the J gene TRBJ2-2, with TRBD1 identical over 9 bases. The CDR3 DNA follows: TGTGCCAGCAGCTTACCCGGACAGGGGATCACCGGGGAGCTGTTTTTT. Encoded protein: CASSLPGQGITGELFF.